This TCR beta chain emerged from a study of technical replicates of blood from several donors. The germline V and J ends were trimmed by 2 bases and 6 bases, with 8 bases remaining between them. The CDR3 runs 12 residues. Germline values: CDR1 MGHRA, CDR2 YSYEKL. Libraries were prepared by immunoSEQ multiplex PCR; TCRdb keeps only in-frame clonotypes and omits some of them. The sample includes 75,000 to 100,000 clones, approximately 94% of them seen just once. The J gene is TRBJ2-7, the V gene TRBV4-1; D gene unclear. The TCR comes from a human donor in good health. What was sequenced was T cells isolated from PBMCs. The CDR3 here is CASSQTGVEQYF. DNA for the CDR3: TGCGCCAGCAGCCAAACCGGAGTCGAGCAGTACTTC.